Described below is a single T cell receptor beta chain sequence and its context. Its specific antigen is unknown. No much larger clonotype is one base removed from it; base qualities were not supplied. The data derive from a study of blood T cell repertoires in COVID-19 (dated by TCRdb to the early 2020s). About the full investigation: Samples covering the acute and convalescent phases of COVID-19 were provided by collaborators in the United States, Italy and Spain. The samples were drawn from two sources: the first 160 participants of the ongoing ImmuneRACE study, and 1,200 or so subjects contributed by 6 global collaborators. The repertoires were released in a freely available public database meant as a resource for research on the immune response to SARS-CoV-2. A de-identified subject ID, COVID-19 status, age in years and sex were almost always included in the sample metadata. The prospective study material was composed of cDNA or gDNA derived from T cells, B-cell-depleted T cells, or PBMCs. Deeply sampled blood TCRbeta repertoires from subjects exposed to, actively infected with, or recovered from COVID-19 were included in the dataset. Where HLA class I and class II types were available, the types were taken from metadata supplied by the sample provider, not from assay-based typing. General conclusions and limits of the study: The amount of clinical and demographic metadata varied by source and participant and was provided uncurated.

In the prospective study, participants were roughly 18 to 100 years old, resided in about two dozen geographic areas of the United States, and were enrolled through a virtual design. In the prospective study, participants were assigned to cohorts based on the clinical history participants reported in a screening survey and a study questionnaire. Recovered participants in ImmuneRACE Cohort 3 were defined by two consecutive negative NP/OP PCR tests, clearance by a healthcare professional, or resolution of symptoms. In the prospective study, whole blood, serum and a nasopharyngeal or oropharyngeal swab were collected from each participant by mobile phlebotomists. Over a roughly 2-month period, participants in the prospective study had the option of providing additional blood draws and questionnaires. Before DNA extraction, blood samples from the prospective study were shipped at room temperature or frozen.

The immunoSEQ Assay, a bias-controlled multiplex PCR, was used to amplify TCRbeta CDR3 regions from genomic DNA. The paper's data handling went like this. The number of nucleated cells in each sample was estimated by amplification of reference gene primers within the assay. Sequence reads were collapsed and filtered to measure the absolute abundance of every unique TCRbeta CDR3 rearrangement. For each sample, productive Simpson clonality was calculated as the square root of Simpson's diversity index across productive rearrangements. TCRdb retrieved this table from immuneACCESS and kept in-frame rearrangements only. Not all clones are present; in checked studies, unresolved V genes account for under half, and no reason is known for the remainder. V, J and clone size are those of that table, while D and trimming were read from the DNA. Within this sample are about 370,000 clones, with approximately 89% of them counted one time only. 1.5% to 2% of the sample lies in the top ten.

The germline V gene supplies CDR1 MGHRA and CDR2 YSYEKL. Measured from the cysteine to the phenylalanine, the CDR3 is 13 residues long. Only the CDR3 part of the read is kept: 39 bases, read in frame from the first base. V is reduced by 5 bases and J by 2 bases, leaving a spacing of 9 bases between them. The clonotype originates from a woman in her 30s who had recovered from COVID-19. Input material: PBMCs or T cells enriched from blood (not recorded which). In this chain, TRBV4-1 is recombined with TRBJ1-1; the D gene cannot be resolved reliably. The DNA sequence is given as TGCGCCAGCAGCTCCCGGAGCAACACTGAAGCTTTCTTT. Protein translation: CASSSRSNTEAFF.